This TCR beta chain stems from a study of cytomegalovirus exposure and HLA in healthy donors. In the PCR, 60 Vbeta and 13 Jbeta primers were used. Assay: immunoSEQ multiplex PCR; the TCRdb copy retains only in-frame clones and omits some. This sample has some 180,000 clones; more than 75% occur once, and the top ten carry 2.5%. Germline V CDR1 and CDR2: LGHNA, YSLEER. The CDR3 length is 15 residues. The V segment lost 3 bases and the J segment 4 bases; nucleotides outside the gene matches: 5. Sequenced: PBMCs. The TCR sequence derives from a man under 40 in good health and CMV-seropositive. The gene calls are TRBV4-3 and TRBJ1-4, with 7 bases aligning to TRBD1. The CDR3 is CASSQVGQDNEKLFF. The CDR3, as DNA: TGCGCCAGCAGCCAGGTCGGACAGGATAATGAAAAACTGTTTTTT.